These 3 T cell receptor beta chains came from one sample sequenced in a study of T cell responses to AZD1222 COVID-19 vaccine. TCRdb's copy holds only in-frame clones and misses some; the assay was immunoSEQ multiplex PCR. The sample includes 180,000 or so clones, about nine tenths of them seen just once. The sequences come from peripheral blood, collected 28 days after the second AZD1222 dose. The receptors originated from an adult who received the AZD1222 COVID-19 vaccine.

The gene calls are TRBV19 and TRBJ1-6; D unclear. CDR1 is LNHDA, CDR2 SQIVND, per germline (reference sequence). CDR3 length: 15 amino acids. V shed 5 bases and J shed 7 bases, with 15 bases lying between them. The CDR3, as DNA: TGTGCCAGTAGTCCATCCCGAAATATAAATTCACCCCTCCACTTT. Amino acid sequence: CASSPSRNINSPLHF.

CDR3 sequence (DNA): TGTGCCAGCAGCGTAGTTGCGGGCAGCGGAAAACTGTTTTTT. Protein sequence: CASSVVAGSGKLFF. The V gene is TRBV9, the J gene TRBJ1-4; D not certain. The CDR3 length is 14 residues. Trimming took off 0 bases at V and 10 bases at J, with 13 bases between the two ends. Germline CDR1 and CDR2: SGDLS and YYNGEE.

This chain links TRBV3-1 (or the pseudogene TRBV3-2) with TRBJ1-2; D is undetermined. The CDR3 spans 13 residues. V was trimmed by 4 bases and J by 1 base, leaving 7 bases between them. The germline gives CDR1 LGHDT, CDR2 YNNKEL (reference sequence). Written as DNA, the CDR3 is TGTGCCAGCAGCCCCGCTGTTAACTATGGCTACACCTTC. Encoded protein: CASSPAVNYGYTF.